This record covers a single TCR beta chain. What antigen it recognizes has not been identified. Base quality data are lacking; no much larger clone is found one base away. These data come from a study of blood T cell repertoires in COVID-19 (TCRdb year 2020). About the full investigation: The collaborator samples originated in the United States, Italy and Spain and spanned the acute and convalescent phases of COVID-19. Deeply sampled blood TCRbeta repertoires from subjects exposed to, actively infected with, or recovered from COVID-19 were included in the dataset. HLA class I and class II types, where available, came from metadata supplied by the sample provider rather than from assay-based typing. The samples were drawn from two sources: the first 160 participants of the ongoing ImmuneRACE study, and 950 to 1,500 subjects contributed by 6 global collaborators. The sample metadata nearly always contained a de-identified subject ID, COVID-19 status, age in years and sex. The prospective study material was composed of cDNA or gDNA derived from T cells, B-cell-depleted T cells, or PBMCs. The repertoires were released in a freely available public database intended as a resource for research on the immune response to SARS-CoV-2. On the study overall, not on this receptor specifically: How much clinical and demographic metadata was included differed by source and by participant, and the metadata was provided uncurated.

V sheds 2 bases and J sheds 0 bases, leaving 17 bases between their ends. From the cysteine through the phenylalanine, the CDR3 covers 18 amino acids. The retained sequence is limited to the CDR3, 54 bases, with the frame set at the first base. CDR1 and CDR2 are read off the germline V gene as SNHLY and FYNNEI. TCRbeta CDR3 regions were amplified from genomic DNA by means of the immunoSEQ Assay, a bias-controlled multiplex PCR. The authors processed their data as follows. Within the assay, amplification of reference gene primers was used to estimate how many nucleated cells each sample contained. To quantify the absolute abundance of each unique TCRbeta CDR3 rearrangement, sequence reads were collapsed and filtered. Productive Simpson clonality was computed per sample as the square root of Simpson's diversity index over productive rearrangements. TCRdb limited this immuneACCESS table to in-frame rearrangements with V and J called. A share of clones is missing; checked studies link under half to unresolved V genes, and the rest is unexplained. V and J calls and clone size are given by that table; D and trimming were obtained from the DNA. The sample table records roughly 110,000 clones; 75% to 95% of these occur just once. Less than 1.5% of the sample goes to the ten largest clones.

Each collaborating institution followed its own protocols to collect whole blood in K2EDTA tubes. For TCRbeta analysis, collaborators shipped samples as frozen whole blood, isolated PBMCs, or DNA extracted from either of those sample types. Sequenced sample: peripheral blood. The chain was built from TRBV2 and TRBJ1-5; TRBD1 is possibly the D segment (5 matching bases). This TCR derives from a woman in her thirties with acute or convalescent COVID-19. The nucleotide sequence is TGTGCCAGCAGTGAAATCGTCCCAGACAGCTATAGCAATCAGCCCCAGCATTTT. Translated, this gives CASSEIVPDSYSNQPQHF.